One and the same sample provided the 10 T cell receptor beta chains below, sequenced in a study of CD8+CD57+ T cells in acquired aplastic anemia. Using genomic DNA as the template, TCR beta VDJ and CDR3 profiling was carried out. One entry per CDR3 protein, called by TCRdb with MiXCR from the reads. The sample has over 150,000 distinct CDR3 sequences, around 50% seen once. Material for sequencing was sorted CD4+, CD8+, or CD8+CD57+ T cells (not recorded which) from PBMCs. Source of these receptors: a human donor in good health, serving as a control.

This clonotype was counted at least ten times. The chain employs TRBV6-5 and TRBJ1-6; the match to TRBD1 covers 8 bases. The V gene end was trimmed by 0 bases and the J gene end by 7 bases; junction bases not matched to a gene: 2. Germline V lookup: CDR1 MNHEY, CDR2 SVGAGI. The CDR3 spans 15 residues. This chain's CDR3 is CASSYSTGENSPLHF. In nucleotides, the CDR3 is TGTGCCAGCAGTTACTCGACAGGGGAAAATTCACCCCTCCACTTT.

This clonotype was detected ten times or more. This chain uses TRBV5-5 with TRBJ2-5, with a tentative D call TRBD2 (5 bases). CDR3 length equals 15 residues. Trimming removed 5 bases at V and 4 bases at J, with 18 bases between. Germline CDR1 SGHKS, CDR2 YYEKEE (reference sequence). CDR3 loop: CASSNGLNNLETQYF. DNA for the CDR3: TGTGCCAGCAGTAATGGACTGAACAACCTAGAGACCCAGTACTTC.

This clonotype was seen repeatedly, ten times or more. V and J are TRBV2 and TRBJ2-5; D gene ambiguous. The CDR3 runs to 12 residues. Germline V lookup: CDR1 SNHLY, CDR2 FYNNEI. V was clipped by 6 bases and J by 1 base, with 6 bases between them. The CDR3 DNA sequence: TGTGCCAGCAGGGAAAGCCAAGAGACCCAGTACTTC. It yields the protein CASRESQETQYF.

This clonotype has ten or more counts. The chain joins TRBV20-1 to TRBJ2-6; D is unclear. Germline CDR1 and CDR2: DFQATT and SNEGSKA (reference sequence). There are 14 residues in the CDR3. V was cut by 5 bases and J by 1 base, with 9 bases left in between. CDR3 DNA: TGCAGTGCTGAGACTGTATCTGGGGCCAACGTCCTGACTTTC. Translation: CSAETVSGANVLTF.

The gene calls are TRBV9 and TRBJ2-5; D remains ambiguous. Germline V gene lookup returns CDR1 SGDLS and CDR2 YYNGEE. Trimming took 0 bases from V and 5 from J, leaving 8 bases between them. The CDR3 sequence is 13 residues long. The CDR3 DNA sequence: TGTGCCAGCAGCGTAGCAAGGTCGGAGACCCAGTACTTC. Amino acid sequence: CASSVARSETQYF.

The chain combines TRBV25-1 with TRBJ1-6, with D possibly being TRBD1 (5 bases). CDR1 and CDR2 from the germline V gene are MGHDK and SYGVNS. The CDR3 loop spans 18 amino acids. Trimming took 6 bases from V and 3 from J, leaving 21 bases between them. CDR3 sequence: CASSPSGLKGSYNSPLHF. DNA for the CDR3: TGTGCCAGCAGCCCCTCGGGGCTAAAGGGGAGCTATAATTCACCCCTCCACTTT.

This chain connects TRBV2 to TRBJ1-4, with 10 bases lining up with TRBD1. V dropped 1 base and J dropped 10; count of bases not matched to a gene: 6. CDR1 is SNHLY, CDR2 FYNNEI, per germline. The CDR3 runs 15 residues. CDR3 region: CASSEGQGAGRKLFF. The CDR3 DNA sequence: TGTGCCAGCAGTGAAGGACAGGGGGCCGGGCGAAAACTGTTTTTT.

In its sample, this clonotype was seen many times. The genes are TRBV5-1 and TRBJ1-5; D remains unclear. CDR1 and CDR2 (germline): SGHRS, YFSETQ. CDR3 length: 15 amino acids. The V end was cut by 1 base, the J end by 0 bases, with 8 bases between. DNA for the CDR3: TGCGCCAGCAGCTTGAGTCCGGGTAGCAATCAGCCCCAGCATTTT. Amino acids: CASSLSPGSNQPQHF.

The CDR3 region is CASSLGEQDGYTF. CDR3 in DNA: TGTGCCAGCAGCTTAGGCGAACAGGATGGCTACACCTTC. The chain carries TRBV7-8 and TRBJ1-2; possibly TRBD1 for D (5 bases). This CDR3 contains 13 residues. The germline CDR1 and CDR2 sequences are SGHVS and FQNEAQ. The V gene lost 1 base and the J gene lost 6 bases, with 9 bases spanning the gap.

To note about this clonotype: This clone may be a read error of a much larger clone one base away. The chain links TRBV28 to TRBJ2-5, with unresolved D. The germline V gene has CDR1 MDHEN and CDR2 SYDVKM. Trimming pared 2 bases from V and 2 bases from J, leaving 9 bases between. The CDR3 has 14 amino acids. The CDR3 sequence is CASSLTLTQETQYF. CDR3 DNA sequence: TGTGCCAGCAGTTTAACGCTAACACAAGAGACCCAGTACTTC.